What follows are 3 T cell receptor beta chains derived from one specimen sequenced in a study of blood T cell repertoires in COVID-19. Repertoires were generated with immunoSEQ multiplex PCR, while TCRdb's copy carries only in-frame clones and drops some. In the table there are about half a million clones, 80% to 90% of which are singletons. The sequenced sample consisted of peripheral blood. The receptors originated from a human donor in a cohort sampled during active COVID-19.

The gene calls are TRBV28 and TRBJ2-3; D is unresolved. The germline V gene encodes CDR1 MDHEN and CDR2 SYDVKM. Trimming shortened V by 5 bases and J by 2 bases, and 5 bases separated the two germline ends. This CDR3 spans 12 amino acids. The CDR3 DNA reads TGTGCCAGCAGTCCTTACACAGATACGCAGTATTTT. Its translation is CASSPYTDTQYF.

The J gene is TRBJ1-2, the V gene TRBV4-3; 7 bases agree with TRBD1. V was clipped by 1 base and J by 8 bases; unmatched bases: 7. Germline V lookup: CDR1 LGHNA, CDR2 YSLEER. The CDR3 runs 14 residues. CDR3: CASSQGIQGEGYTF. Here the CDR3 DNA reads TGCGCCAGCAGCCAAGGGATCCAGGGGGAAGGCTACACCTTC.

The V and J genes are TRBV28 and TRBJ2-2; TRBD2 agrees at 8 bases. Losses at the gene ends were 4 bases for V and 6 bases for J; bases not matched to a gene: 7. The CDR3 covers 15 residues. From germline, CDR1 is MDHEN and CDR2 SYDVKM. This chain's CDR3 is CASSSGTSLAGELFF. The CDR3 bases are TGTGCCAGCAGTTCCGGGACTAGTTTGGCCGGGGAGCTGTTTTTT.